One and the same sample provided the 12 T cell receptor beta chains below, sequenced in a study of T cell responses to AZD1222 COVID-19 vaccine. Measured with immunoSEQ multiplex PCR; TCRdb has only the in-frame clones, and not every one. The sample consists of about 160,000 clones, around 90% of them appearing once. The input for sequencing was peripheral blood, taken 28 days after the second AZD1222 dose. Receptor source: an adult who received the AZD1222 COVID-19 vaccine.

V usage is TRBV19 and J usage is TRBJ1-2; D not certain. Germline V gene sequence: CDR1 LNHDA, CDR2 SQIVND (reference sequence). The length of the CDR3 is 13 residues. Between the trimmed V and J ends, which lost 8 bases and 3 bases, there was a span of 13 bases. CDR3 sequence: CASLGQPYYGYTF. DNA for the CDR3: TGTGCCAGTCTCGGGCAGCCCTACTATGGCTACACCTTC.

The chain uses TRBV28 and TRBJ2-7, with a tentative D call TRBD2 (6 bases). V was shortened by 4 bases and J by 5 bases, with 9 bases between the two germline ends. This CDR3 comprises 12 residues. The germline CDR1 and CDR2 sequences are MDHEN and SYDVKM. CDR3 sequence (DNA): TGTGCCAGCAGTTCCCCGGGGGACGAGCAGTACTTC. Its translation: CASSSPGDEQYF.

This clone was recorded once. This sequence joins TRBV18 and TRBJ2-7, with 7 bases aligning to TRBD1. V gave up 6 bases and J gave up 0 bases; unmatched junction bases: 5. CDR1 is KGHSH and CDR2 is LQKENI in the germline V gene. The CDR3 extends over 14 amino acids. CDR3 bases: TGTGCCAGCTCCCAGGACAGGAACTCCTACGAGCAGTACTTC. It yields the protein CASSQDRNSYEQYF.

This chain connects TRBV19 to TRBJ2-1, with 9 bases fitting TRBD1. V dropped 4 bases and J dropped 4; count of bases not matched to a gene: 5. CDR1 is LNHDA, CDR2 SQIVND, per germline (reference sequence). This CDR3 comprises 15 residues. For the CDR3, the DNA is TGTGCCAGTAGTACGACAGGGGGTCGGTACAATGAGCAGTTCTTC. Encoded protein: CASSTTGGRYNEQFF.

This chain joins TRBV5-1 and TRBJ2-3; D unclear. The CDR3 extends over 15 amino acids. The V and J ends lost 1 base and 2 bases respectively, with 11 bases between them. In germline, CDR1 is SGHRS, CDR2 YFSETQ. CDR3 region: CASSLTFPYTDTQYF. CDR3 coding DNA: TGCGCCAGCAGCTTGACCTTCCCTTACACAGATACGCAGTATTTT.

This chain joins TRBV2 and TRBJ2-1; unclear D gene. Trimming shortened V by 5 bases and J by 0 bases, and 11 bases separated the two germline ends. This CDR3 comprises 15 residues. The germline V gene has CDR1 SNHLY and CDR2 FYNNEI. The CDR3: CASSRLGSSYNEQFF. The CDR3 DNA reads TGTGCCAGCAGTCGACTCGGCAGCTCCTACAATGAGCAGTTCTTC.

This clone was recorded only once. V is TRBV12-5 and J is TRBJ2-1; 8 nucleotides line up with TRBD2. Germline CDR1 reads LGHNT; CDR2 reads FRNRAP. V lost 3 bases, J lost 4 bases, and 14 bases stayed unmatched. The CDR3 has 18 amino acids. The CDR3 here is CASGFAPDAGGTYNEQFF. The DNA for the CDR3 is TGTGCTAGTGGTTTCGCCCCGGACGCGGGGGGCACTTACAATGAGCAGTTCTTC.

This rearrangement joins TRBV28 to TRBJ1-2; possibly TRBD1 for D (5 bases). Trimming took off 5 bases at V and 5 bases at J, with 15 bases between the two ends. CDR1 and CDR2 from the germline V gene are MDHEN and SYDVKM. CDR3 length: 14 amino acids. CDR3 nucleotide sequence: TGTGCCAGCAGTACCGGGCCCAGGGATTATGGCTACACCTTC. Translated, it gives CASSTGPRDYGYTF.

The chain recombines TRBV28 with TRBJ1-2; no clear D. CDR1 MDHEN and CDR2 SYDVKM come from the germline V gene. Trimming shortened V by 4 bases and J by 8 bases, and 17 bases separated the two germline ends. This CDR3 has 14 amino acids. CDR3 nucleotides: TGTGCCAGCAGTTCCCCTGAGGGCACCAGGGGCTACACCTTC. Translated, it gives CASSSPEGTRGYTF.

About this clone: The sample carries other DNA sequences with the same CDR3. V is TRBV24-1 and J is TRBJ2-7, with D hard to call. This CDR3 comprises 14 residues. Deletions cut 3 bases from V and 0 bases from J, with 8 bases between. From germline, CDR1 is KGHDR and CDR2 SFDVKD. CDR3 coding DNA: TGTGCCACCAGTGATCCTGACACCTCCTACGAGCAGTACTTC. Protein sequence: CATSDPDTSYEQYF.

V and J are TRBV25-1 and TRBJ1-4; possibly TRBD1 for D (5 bases). Trimming took off 2 bases at V and 8 bases at J, with 21 bases between the two ends. Per the germline V gene, CDR1 is MGHDK and CDR2 is SYGVNS. This CDR3 contains 17 residues. CDR3 loop: CASSEERQGNVWEKLFF. The CDR3 coding sequence is TGTGCCAGCAGTGAAGAACGTCAGGGTAACGTTTGGGAAAAACTGTTTTTT.

The chain joins TRBV4-1 to TRBJ2-7, with 9 nucleotides matching TRBD1. Per germline, CDR1 MGHRA and CDR2 YSYEKL. With 0 bases clipped from V and 3 bases from J, the junction kept 6 bases outside the gene matches. This CDR3 comprises 16 residues. The CDR3 coding sequence is TGCGCCAGCAGCCAAGAACAGGGGGCCCCCGACTACGAGCAGTACTTC. It is translated as CASSQEQGAPDYEQYF.